This T cell receptor (beta chain) was documented in a study of CD8 T cells in ankylosing spondylitis. General study findings and limits: What seemed typical of ankylosing spondylitis blood was a TCR beta motif built from about 8 highly homologous variants.

Regarding this clonotype: The antigen is undetermined.

The V end lost 5 bases, the J end lost 4 bases, and 14 bases lay between the germline ends. This CDR3 region has 14 residues. Germline lookup yields CDR1 MNHEY and CDR2 SVGAGI. TCRdb redid the calling of the 5' RACE reads with MiXCR, one entry per CDR3 protein. The sample records 500,000 to 550,000 distinct CDR3 sequences, roughly 13% being singletons. Sequencing was performed on blood, either unsorted or a sorted T cell fraction (not recorded which). This chain connects TRBV6-5 to TRBJ1-1, with D tentatively TRBD1 (5 bases). The receptor comes from a male donor with ankylosing spondylitis. Written as DNA, the CDR3 is TGTGCCAGCAGTCTACAGGTATTGGGCACTGAAGCTTTCTTT. Its protein product is CASSLQVLGTEAFF.